This T cell receptor beta chain was obtained from a study of T cells in Graves' hyperthyroidism and ophthalmopathy. At the level of the study: Peripheral blood was taken when the disease was first diagnosed, before any treatment began.

Lactation, pregnancy, other autoimmune disease or uncontrolled infection led to exclusion of patients. This sample holds PBMCs from less than 13 ml fresh peripheral blood. Researchers took RNA transcripts and amplified the TCR beta CDR3 regions from them. Researchers ran a first-round RT-PCR on the TCR CDR3 using the HTBI primer set. TCRdb independently ran MiXCR on the multiplex PCR reads; one entry per CDR3 protein. The table shows about 300,000 distinct CDR3 sequences, with around a fifth occurring only once. Trimming took 5 bases from V and 1 from J; bases not matched to a gene: 3. Looked up from germline, CDR1 is DFQATT and CDR2 is SNEGSKA (reference sequence). The CDR3 spans 14 residues. This clonotype was counted ten times or more.

Specimen: blood. The chain carries TRBV20-1 and TRBJ2-5; TRBD2 matches at 11 bases. This sequence was found in a middle-aged man with Graves' ophthalmopathy. CDR3 sequence (DNA): TGCAGTGCTCCCGGGACTAGCGGCCAAGAGACCCAGTACTTC. The encoded protein is CSAPGTSGQETQYF.